The clone carrying this TCR beta chain was counted only a few times. The CDR3 is 14 amino acids. The germline V gene has CDR1 SEHNR and CDR2 FQNEAQ (reference sequence). The V and J ends lost 3 bases and 6 bases, in that order; junction bases with no gene match: 4. The sample belongs to a study of blood T cell repertoires in COVID-19. Per the study methods: Estimation of nucleated cell counts was performed using reference gene primer amplification. TCRdb keeps only in-frame clones here, not all; method: immunoSEQ multiplex PCR. D and trimming come from the DNA, and the V and J calls and clone size come from that table. This table holds just over 60,000 clones, around 85% found once.

The sequenced sample consisted of peripheral blood. The chain links TRBV7-9 to TRBJ1-2; 10 bases fit TRBD1. This TCR derives from a woman of 80 years or more with active or convalescent COVID-19. CDR3 DNA sequence: TGTGCCAGCAGCTTGGACAGGGGGTTGAATGGCTACACCTTC. Protein: CASSLDRGLNGYTF.